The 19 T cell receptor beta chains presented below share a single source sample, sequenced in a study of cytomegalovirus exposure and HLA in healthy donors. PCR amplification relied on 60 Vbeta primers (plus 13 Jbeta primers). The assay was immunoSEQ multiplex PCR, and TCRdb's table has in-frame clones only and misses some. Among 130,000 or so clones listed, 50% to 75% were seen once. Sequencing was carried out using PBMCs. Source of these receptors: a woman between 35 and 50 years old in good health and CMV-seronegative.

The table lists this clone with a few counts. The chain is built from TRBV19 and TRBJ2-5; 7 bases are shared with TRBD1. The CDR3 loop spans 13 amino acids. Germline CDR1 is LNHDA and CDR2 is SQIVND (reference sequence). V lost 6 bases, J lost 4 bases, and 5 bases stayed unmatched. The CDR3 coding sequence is TGTGCCAGTAGACAGGGGCAGGTAGAGACCCAGTACTTC. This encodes CASRQGQVETQYF.

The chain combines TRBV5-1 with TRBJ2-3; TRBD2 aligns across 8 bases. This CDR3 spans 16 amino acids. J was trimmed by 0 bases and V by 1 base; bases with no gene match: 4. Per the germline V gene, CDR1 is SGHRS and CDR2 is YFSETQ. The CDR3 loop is CASSLTVAGSTDTQYF. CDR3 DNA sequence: TGCGCCAGCAGCTTGACGGTAGCGGGGAGCACAGATACGCAGTATTTT.

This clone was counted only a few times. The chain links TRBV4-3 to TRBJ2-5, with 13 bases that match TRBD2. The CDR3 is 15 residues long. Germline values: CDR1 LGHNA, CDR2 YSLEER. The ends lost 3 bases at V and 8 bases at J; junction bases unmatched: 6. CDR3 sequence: CASSHGTSGVETQYF. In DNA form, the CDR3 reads TGCGCCAGCAGCCACGGGACTAGCGGGGTCGAAACCCAGTACTTC.

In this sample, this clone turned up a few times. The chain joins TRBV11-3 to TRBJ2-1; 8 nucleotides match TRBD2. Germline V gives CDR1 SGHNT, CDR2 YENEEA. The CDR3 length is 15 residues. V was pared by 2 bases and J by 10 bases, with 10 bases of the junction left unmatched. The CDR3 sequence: CASSLTRGGTGEQFF. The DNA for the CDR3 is TGTGCCAGCAGCTTAACACGGGGGGGTACGGGAGAGCAGTTCTTC. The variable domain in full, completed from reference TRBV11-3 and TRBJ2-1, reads EAGVVQSPRYKIIEKKQPVAFWCNPISGHNTLYWYLQNLGQGPELLIRYENEEAVDDSQLPKDRFSAERLKGVDSTLKIQPAELGDSAVYLCASSLTRGGTGEQFFGPGTRLTVL.

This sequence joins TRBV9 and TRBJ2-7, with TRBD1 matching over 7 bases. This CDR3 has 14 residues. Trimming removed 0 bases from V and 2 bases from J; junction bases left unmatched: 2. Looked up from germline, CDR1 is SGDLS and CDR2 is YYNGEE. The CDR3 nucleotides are TGTGCCAGCAGCGTAGAAGGGACAGCCTACGAGCAGTACTTC. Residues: CASSVEGTAYEQYF.

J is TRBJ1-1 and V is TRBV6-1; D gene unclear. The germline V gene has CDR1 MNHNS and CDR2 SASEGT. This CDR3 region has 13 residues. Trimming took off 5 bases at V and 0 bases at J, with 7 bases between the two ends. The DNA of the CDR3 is TGTGCCAGCAGTCCGCGATTGAACACTGAAGCTTTCTTT. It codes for CASSPRLNTEAFF.

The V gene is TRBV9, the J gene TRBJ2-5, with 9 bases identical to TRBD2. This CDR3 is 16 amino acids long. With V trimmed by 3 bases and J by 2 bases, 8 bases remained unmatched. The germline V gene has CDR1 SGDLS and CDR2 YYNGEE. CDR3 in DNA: TGTGCCAGCAGCGCCACCCTTAGCGGGGGACAAGAGACCCAGTACTTC. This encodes CASSATLSGGQETQYF.

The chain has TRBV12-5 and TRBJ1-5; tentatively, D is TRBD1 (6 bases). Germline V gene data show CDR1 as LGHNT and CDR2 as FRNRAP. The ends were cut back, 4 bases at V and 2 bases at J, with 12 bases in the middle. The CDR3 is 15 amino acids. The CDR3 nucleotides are TGTGCTAGTGGTTCGCAAACAGGGCGCAATCAGCCCCAGCATTTT. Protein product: CASGSQTGRNQPQHF.

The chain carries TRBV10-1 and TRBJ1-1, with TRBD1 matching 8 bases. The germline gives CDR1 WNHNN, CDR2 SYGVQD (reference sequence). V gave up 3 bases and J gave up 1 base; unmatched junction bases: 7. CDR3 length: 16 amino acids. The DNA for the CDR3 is TGCGCCAGCAGTGAATTCCCTGGGACAGGGAACACTGAAGCTTTCTTT. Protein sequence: CASSEFPGTGNTEAFF.

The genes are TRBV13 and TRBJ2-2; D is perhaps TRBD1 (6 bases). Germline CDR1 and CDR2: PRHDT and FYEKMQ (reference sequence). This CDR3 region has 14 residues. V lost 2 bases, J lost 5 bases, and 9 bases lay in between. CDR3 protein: CASSLTGSTGELFF. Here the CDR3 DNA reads TGTGCCAGCAGCTTAACAGGGAGTACCGGGGAGCTGTTTTTT.

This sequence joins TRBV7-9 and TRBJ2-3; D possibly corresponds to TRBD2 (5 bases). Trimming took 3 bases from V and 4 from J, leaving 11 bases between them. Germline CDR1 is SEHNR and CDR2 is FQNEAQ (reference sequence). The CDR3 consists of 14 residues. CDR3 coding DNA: TGTGCCAGCAGCTTGAAAGCGGTGGCAGATACGCAGTATTTT. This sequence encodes CASSLKAVADTQYF.

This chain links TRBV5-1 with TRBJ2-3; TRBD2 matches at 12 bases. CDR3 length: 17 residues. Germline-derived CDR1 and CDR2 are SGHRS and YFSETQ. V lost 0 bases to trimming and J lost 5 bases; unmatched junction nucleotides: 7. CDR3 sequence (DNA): TGCGCCAGCAGCTTGGTCCTAGCGGGGGGGCCAAAAGATACGCAGTATTTT. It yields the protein CASSLVLAGGPKDTQYF. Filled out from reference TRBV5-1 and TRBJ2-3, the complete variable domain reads KAGVTQTPRYLIKTRGQQVTLSCSPISGHRSVSWYQQTPGQGLQFLFEYFSETQRNKGNFPGRFSGRQFSNSRSEMNVSTLELGDSALYLCASSLVLAGGPKDTQYFGPGTRLTVL.

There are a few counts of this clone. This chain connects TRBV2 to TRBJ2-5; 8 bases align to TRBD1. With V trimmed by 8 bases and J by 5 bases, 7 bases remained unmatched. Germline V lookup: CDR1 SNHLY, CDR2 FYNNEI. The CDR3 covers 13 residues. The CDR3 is CASSSDRAETQYF. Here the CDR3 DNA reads TGTGCCAGCTCCTCGGACAGGGCCGAGACCCAGTACTTC.

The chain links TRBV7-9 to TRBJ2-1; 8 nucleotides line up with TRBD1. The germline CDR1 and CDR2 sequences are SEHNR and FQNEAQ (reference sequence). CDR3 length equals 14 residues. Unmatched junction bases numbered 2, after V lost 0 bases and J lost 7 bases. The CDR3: CASSLARTGNEQFF. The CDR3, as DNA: TGTGCCAGCAGCTTAGCCCGGACAGGGAATGAGCAGTTCTTC.

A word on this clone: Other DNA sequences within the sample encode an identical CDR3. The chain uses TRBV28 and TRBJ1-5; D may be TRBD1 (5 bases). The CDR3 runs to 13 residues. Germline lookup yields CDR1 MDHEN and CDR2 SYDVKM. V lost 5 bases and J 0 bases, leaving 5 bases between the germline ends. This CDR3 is CASSDSSNQPQHF. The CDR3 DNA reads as TGTGCCAGCAGTGACAGTAGCAATCAGCCCCAGCATTTT.

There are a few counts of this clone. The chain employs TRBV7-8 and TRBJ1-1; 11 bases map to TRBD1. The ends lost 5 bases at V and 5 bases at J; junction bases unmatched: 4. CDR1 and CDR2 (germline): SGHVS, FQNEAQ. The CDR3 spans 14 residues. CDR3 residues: CASSMGQGDTEAFF. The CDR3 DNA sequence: TGTGCCAGCAGCATGGGACAGGGGGATACTGAAGCTTTCTTT. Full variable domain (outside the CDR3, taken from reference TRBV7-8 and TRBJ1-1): GAGVSQSPRYKVAKRGQDVALRCDPISGHVSLFWYQQALGQGPEFLTYFQNEAQLDKSGLPSDRFFAERPEGSVSTLKIQRTQQEDSAVYLCASSMGQGDTEAFFGQGTRLTVV.

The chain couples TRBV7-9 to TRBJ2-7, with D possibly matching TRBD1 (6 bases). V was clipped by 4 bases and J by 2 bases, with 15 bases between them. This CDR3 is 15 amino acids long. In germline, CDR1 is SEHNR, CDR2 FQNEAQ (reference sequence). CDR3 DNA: TGTGCCAGCAGCTCCGGACGGACAGCCGCCTACGAGCAGTACTTC. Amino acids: CASSSGRTAAYEQYF.

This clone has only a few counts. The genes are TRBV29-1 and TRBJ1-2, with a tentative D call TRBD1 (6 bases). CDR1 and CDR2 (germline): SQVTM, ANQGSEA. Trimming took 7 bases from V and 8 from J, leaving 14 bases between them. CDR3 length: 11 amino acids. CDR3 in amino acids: CSAAGGHGYTF. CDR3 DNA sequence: TGCAGCGCCGCGGGGGGCCACGGCTACACCTTC.

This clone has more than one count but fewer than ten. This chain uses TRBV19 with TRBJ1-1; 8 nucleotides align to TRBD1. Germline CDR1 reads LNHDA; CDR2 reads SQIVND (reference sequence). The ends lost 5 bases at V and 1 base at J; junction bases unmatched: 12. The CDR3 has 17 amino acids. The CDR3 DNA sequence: TGTGCCAGTAGTGTAATCAATCTGGACAGGGCGAACACTGAAGCTTTCTTT. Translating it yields CASSVINLDRANTEAFF.